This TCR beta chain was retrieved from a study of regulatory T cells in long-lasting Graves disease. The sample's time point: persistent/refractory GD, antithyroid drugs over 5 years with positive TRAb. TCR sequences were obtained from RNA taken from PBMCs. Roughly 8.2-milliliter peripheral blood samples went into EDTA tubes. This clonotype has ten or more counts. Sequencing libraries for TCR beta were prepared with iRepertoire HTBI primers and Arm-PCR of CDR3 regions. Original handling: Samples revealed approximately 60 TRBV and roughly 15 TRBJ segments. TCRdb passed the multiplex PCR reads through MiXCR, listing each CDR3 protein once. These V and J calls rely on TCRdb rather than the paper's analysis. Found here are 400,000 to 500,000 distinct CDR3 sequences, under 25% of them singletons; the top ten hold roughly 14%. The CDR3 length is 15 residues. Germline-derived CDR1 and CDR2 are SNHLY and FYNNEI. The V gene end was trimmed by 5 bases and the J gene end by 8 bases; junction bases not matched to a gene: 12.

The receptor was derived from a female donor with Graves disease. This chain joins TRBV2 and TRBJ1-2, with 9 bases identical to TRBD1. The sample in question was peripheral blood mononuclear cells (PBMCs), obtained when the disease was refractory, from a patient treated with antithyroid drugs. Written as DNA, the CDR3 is TGTGCCAGCAGTATTGGGACAGGGTCCTTGATCGGCTACACCTTC. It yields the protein CASSIGTGSLIGYTF.